The source of this T cell receptor (beta chain) is a study of draining lymph node invasion in breast cancer (dated by TCRdb to 2020 to 2021). For the wider study: Nodal metastasis was diagnosed by histology and cytokeratin immunohistochemistry and confirmed by EpCAM/CD45 flow cytometry. The separate targeted TCR sequencing included lymph nodes from five patients, and primary tumors were also sequenced for three of those five patients. Each patient contributed matched non-invaded and tumor-invaded tumor-draining lymph nodes plus the primary tumor, profiled for both Treg and Tconv subsets. A separate targeted assay used bulk TCR-beta CDR3 sequencing to compare sorted memory regulatory T cells with memory conventional CD4 T cells across breast cancer tissues. Results and caveats for the whole study, not just this receptor: Per tissue, roughly 12-25% of Treg TCRs were found to be shared with Tconvs, and this sharing was interpreted as suggesting peripheral Treg induction. Some of the top 100 tumor clones were detected in invaded and non-invaded nodes, and this detection was taken to suggest recirculation between tumor and draining nodes. In the targeted TCR-seq data, Tregs appeared to be more clonally expanded than Tconvs in all tissues, and lower diversity was found for both subsets in tumor than in lymph nodes. The tumor top-100 clone tracking analysis could be carried out in only a couple of patients. TCRs shared between the Treg and Tconv subsets were viewed as suggestive of, but not proof of, a common clonal origin. Whether Treg conversion occurred in a given organ or whether converted Tregs recirculated between nodes and tumor could not be resolved from the data.

Concerning this clonotype: Its specific antigen is unknown. Base qualities were left out, and no much larger clone turns up one base away.

The method was bulk RNA-seq. TCRdb names Illumina HiSeq 2500 as the instrument used. The paper's data handling went like this. For the separate targeted TCR-seq dataset, MiXCR version 2.1.5 with default parameters extracted and quantified CDR3 sequences from raw reads. In the separate targeted TCR-seq dataset, TCR-beta clones were defined by the combination of V gene, J gene and CDR3 sequence. The separate targeted TCR-seq dataset was filtered by first dropping clones with fewer than three counts and then keeping only the 90% most strongly expressed clones in each sample. The separate targeted TCR-seq dataset calculated Treg-Tconv overlap for each tissue as the number of shared clones divided by the total number of Treg clones, multiplied by 100. The raw public reads went through TCRdb reprocessing: fastp at Q25, MiXCR clone calling, in-frame beta chains kept. Rows are combined by CDR3 protein, so each entry shows the most common genes and DNA. The V and J calls and clone size are TCRdb's, not the authors'. Present in this sample are some 1,200 distinct CDR3 sequences, roughly 61% of which were seen just once. Together, the top ten hold roughly 10% of the sample.

From cysteine to phenylalanine, the CDR3 is 15 amino acids long. Only the CDR3 DNA is retained, 45 bases long and in frame from the first base. As encoded in the germline V gene, CDR1 is SGHRS while CDR2 is YFSETQ. At the junction V is shortened by 6 bases and J by 6 bases; bases outside the gene matches: 14. For memory regulatory T cells, the sort was based on CD4+ CD45RA- CD25high cells. Tumor-draining lymph nodes were classified as non-invaded or invaded according to the absence or presence of metastatic tumor cells. Before staining and sorting, a Miltenyi Pan T Cell isolation kit was used to pre-enrich the T cells. Immunohistochemistry for estrogen receptor, progesterone receptor, HER2 and Ki-67 was used to characterize primary tumors. Fresh surgical tissue was processed within a few hours after surgery by cutting into small fragments. Tissue fragments were enzymatically digested with Liberase TL plus DNase for roughly 20 minutes and filtered through a 40-micrometer strainer. Sorting used a BD FACS Aria II with about 98-99% purity, after DAPI live/dead staining. Sorted cells were lysed in TCL buffer and RNA was purified with a Norgen Single Cell RNA purification kit including DNase treatment.

The receptor chain draws on TRBV5-1 and TRBJ1-1, and TRBD1 matches 7 of the central bases. The sequencing sample was made of sorted memory Tregs from a lymph node. The sample's cell subset or site label, in plain terms: CD45RA-negative sorted CD4+ T cells (memory Tconv or effector/memory Treg). This TCR was recovered from a female donor with luminal breast cancer. At the DNA level, the sequence is TGCGCCAGCACCCCAGGGGGAAGGTCAGAGGCTGAAGCTTTCTTT. It specifies CASTPGGRSEAEAFF.